A selection of T cell receptor beta chains follows, all from one sample in a study of CD8 T cells in Susac syndrome. Using its own MiXCR run on the immunoSEQ multiplex PCR reads, TCRdb lists one record per CDR3 protein. The repertoire holds approximately 180,000 distinct CDR3 sequences, approximately 94% seen once, with under 0.095% in the top ten. The sequenced sample consisted of CD4+ T cells from PBMCs. All receptors come from a human donor with multiple sclerosis. Each CDR3 is given with its conserved first and last residue. The D gene is left open where the match is weak. Clone sizes are given selectively: once, few, many, or a class where the clone is expanded.

CDR3aa: CSARVGGGAMETQYF
CDR3nt: TGCAGTGCTAGAGTGGGCGGGGGGGCCATGGAGACCCAGTACTTC
abundance: NA
d_gene: TRBD2
v_gene: TRBV20-1
j_gene: TRBJ2-5

CDR3aa: CASSGSDYGYTF
CDR3nt: TGTGCCAGTAGTGGGTCCGACTATGGCTACACCTTC
abundance: few
d_gene: NA
v_gene: TRBV19
j_gene: TRBJ1-2

CDR3aa: CSVVRSGGYTGELFF
CDR3nt: TGCAGCGTTGTCCGCTCCGGGGGCTACACCGGGGAGCTGTTTTTT
abundance: NA
d_gene: NA
v_gene: TRBV29-1
j_gene: TRBJ2-2

CDR3aa: CASKGADRYEQYF
CDR3nt: TGTGCCTCGAAGGGGGCGGACCGGTACGAGCAGTACTTC
abundance: NA
d_gene: TRBD1
v_gene: TRBV19
j_gene: TRBJ2-7

CDR3aa: CASSFPSEGLRSPLHF
CDR3nt: TGTGCCAGCAGTTTCCCTTCCGAGGGGCTCCGATCACCCCTCCACTTT
abundance: NA
d_gene: NA
v_gene: TRBV28
j_gene: TRBJ1-6

CDR3aa: CASSWSLTTDTQYF
CDR3nt: TGTGCCAGCAGTTGGTCCCTCACCACAGATACGCAGTATTTT
abundance: once
d_gene: NA
v_gene: TRBV28
j_gene: TRBJ2-3

CDR3aa: CSARDQNTQYF
CDR3nt: TGCAGTGCTAGAGATCAGAATACGCAGTATTTT
abundance: NA
d_gene: NA
v_gene: TRBV20-1
j_gene: TRBJ2-3

CDR3aa: CASSLGGGGDYEQYF
CDR3nt: TGTGCCAGCAGCTTAGGTGGCGGGGGGGACTACGAGCAGTACTTC
abundance: NA
d_gene: TRBD2
v_gene: TRBV7-6
j_gene: TRBJ2-7

CDR3aa: CASAGQGRNIQYF
CDR3nt: TGTGCCAGCGCGGGACAGGGTAGGAACATTCAGTACTTC
abundance: NA
d_gene: TRBD1
v_gene: TRBV2
j_gene: TRBJ2-4

CDR3aa: CSARGLAVVENIQYF
CDR3nt: TGCAGTGCCCGGGGACTAGCGGTTGTTGAAAACATTCAGTACTTC
abundance: once
d_gene: TRBD2
v_gene: TRBV20-1
j_gene: TRBJ2-4

CDR3aa: CASSIMDNSPLHF
CDR3nt: TGTGCCAGCAGCATTATGGATAATTCACCCCTCCACTTT
abundance: NA
d_gene: NA
v_gene: TRBV7-3
j_gene: TRBJ1-6

CDR3aa: CATSDPAAGGPLDTQYF
CDR3nt: TGTGCCACCAGTGATCCTGCAGCGGGGGGGCCGTTAGATACGCAGTATTTT
abundance: NA
d_gene: TRBD2
v_gene: TRBV24-1
j_gene: TRBJ2-3

CDR3aa: CASSPPTNTGELFF
CDR3nt: TGTGCCAGCAGTCCCCCTACGAACACCGGGGAGCTGTTTTTT
abundance: NA
d_gene: NA
v_gene: TRBV2
j_gene: TRBJ2-2

CDR3aa: CASSLAGVFNEQFF
CDR3nt: TGTGCCAGCAGCTTAGCGGGAGTCTTCAATGAGCAGTTCTTC
abundance: NA
d_gene: NA
v_gene: TRBV7-9
j_gene: TRBJ2-1

CDR3aa: CASSDRGSNTEAFF
CDR3nt: TGTGCCAGCAGCGACAGGGGGTCGAACACTGAAGCTTTCTTT
abundance: NA
d_gene: TRBD1
v_gene: TRBV3-1
j_gene: TRBJ1-1

CDR3aa: CAWSPGTSVGNEQFF
CDR3nt: TGTGCCTGGAGTCCCGGGACTAGCGTGGGGAATGAGCAGTTCTTC
abundance: NA
d_gene: TRBD2
v_gene: TRBV30
j_gene: TRBJ2-1

CDR3aa: CASSFSSVGPYEQYF
CDR3nt: TGTGCCAGCAGTTTTTCAAGCGTGGGGCCCTACGAGCAGTACTTC
abundance: NA
d_gene: NA
v_gene: TRBV12-3/TRBV12-4
j_gene: TRBJ2-7

CDR3aa: CASSAQDPSNQPQHF
CDR3nt: TGTGCCAGCTCAGCGCAGGACCCCAGCAATCAGCCCCAGCATTTT
abundance: NA
d_gene: NA
v_gene: TRBV18
j_gene: TRBJ1-5

CDR3aa: CASSSRTGNYGYTF
CDR3nt: TGTGCCAGCAGCAGTCGGACAGGAAACTATGGCTACACCTTC
abundance: NA
d_gene: TRBD1
v_gene: TRBV13
j_gene: TRBJ1-2

CDR3aa: CSARSRSDTQYF
CDR3nt: TGCAGTGCTCGGAGTCGGTCGGATACGCAGTATTTT
abundance: NA
d_gene: NA
v_gene: TRBV20-1
j_gene: TRBJ2-3

CDR3aa: CASRGEGTQYF
CDR3nt: TGTGCCAGCAGGGGGGAGGGTACGCAGTATTTT
abundance: NA
d_gene: TRBD2
v_gene: TRBV28
j_gene: TRBJ2-3

CDR3aa: CASSPRGVQGKGAFF
CDR3nt: TGTGCCAGCAGCCCTAGGGGGGTCCAAGGGAAGGGGGCTTTCTTT
abundance: NA
d_gene: NA
v_gene: TRBV12-3/TRBV12-4
j_gene: TRBJ1-1

CDR3aa: CASSPQSMGSPLHF
CDR3nt: TGTGCCAGCAGTCCCCAGAGCATGGGTTCACCCCTCCACTTT
abundance: NA
d_gene: NA
v_gene: TRBV28
j_gene: TRBJ1-6

CDR3aa: CASSPPDRDYGYTF
CDR3nt: TGCGCCAGCAGCCCCCCGGACAGGGACTATGGCTACACCTTC
abundance: NA
d_gene: TRBD1
v_gene: TRBV4-1
j_gene: TRBJ1-2

CDR3aa: CASSSFPGNPYEQYF
CDR3nt: TGTGCCAGCAGTTCTTTCCCAGGGAACCCCTACGAGCAGTACTTC
abundance: once
d_gene: NA
v_gene: TRBV12-3/TRBV12-4
j_gene: TRBJ2-7

CDR3aa: CSEAGLNTEAFF
CDR3nt: TGCAGTGAGGCGGGACTTAACACTGAAGCTTTCTTT
abundance: NA
d_gene: NA
v_gene: TRBV20-1
j_gene: TRBJ1-1

CDR3aa: CASNEWVNQPQHF
CDR3nt: TGTGCCAGCAACGAGTGGGTGAATCAGCCCCAGCATTTT
abundance: NA
d_gene: NA
v_gene: TRBV12-3/TRBV12-4
j_gene: TRBJ1-5

CDR3aa: CSVRLGGNTIYF
CDR3nt: TGCAGCGTTCGTTTGGGAGGAAACACCATATATTTT
abundance: NA
d_gene: NA
v_gene: TRBV29-1
j_gene: TRBJ1-3

CDR3aa: CSAGDRGRGDYGYTF
CDR3nt: TGCAGTGCGGGGGACAGGGGGCGTGGAGACTATGGCTACACCTTC
abundance: NA
d_gene: TRBD1
v_gene: TRBV20-1
j_gene: TRBJ1-2

CDR3aa: CASSIQGANTYEQYF
CDR3nt: TGTGCCAGCAGTATACAGGGGGCCAATACCTACGAGCAGTACTTC
abundance: NA
d_gene: TRBD1
v_gene: TRBV27
j_gene: TRBJ2-7